Listed below are T cell receptor beta chains from one sample, sequenced in a study of regulatory T cells in long-lasting Graves disease. TCRdb called the multiplex PCR reads again in MiXCR, with one record for every CDR3 protein. The sample includes about 620,000 distinct CDR3 sequences, 15% to 20% seen only once; the top ten take 15% to 20%. This sample was also put to use in a study of T cells in Graves' hyperthyroidism and ophthalmopathy.

Sequenced here: peripheral blood mononuclear cells (PBMCs), sampled at new diagnosis, from a patient treated with antithyroid drugs. These receptors were obtained from a woman aged 25 to 39 with Graves disease. Each CDR3 is given with its conserved first and last residue. The D gene is left open where the match is weak.

v_call	d_call	cdr3_aa
TRBV28	NA	CASIRRAAAGNTIYF
TRBV11-2	NA	CASSPEGLQYF
TRBV20-1	TRBD1	CSAPAGQGRRRETQYF
TRBV20-1	TRBD1	CSAPALGQGYEQYF
TRBV7-9	TRBD2	CASSLGGRASEQYF
TRBV12-3/TRBV12-4	NA	CASSFGSSYNSPLHF
TRBV2	NA	CASSEENTIYF
TRBV7-6	NA	CASSPLRDLTYEQYF
TRBV7-2	NA	CASSSARPPYEQYF
TRBV27	TRBD1	CASSKGARGSGYTF
TRBV12-3/TRBV12-4	NA	CASSRRAGGAYNEQFF
TRBV20-1	TRBD2	CSASRTGTRGVGEQFF
TRBV28	TRBD1	CAIESDRANNYGYTF
TRBV28	NA	CASSFRAELYGYAF
TRBV20-1	NA	CSARGETGSETQYF
TRBV20-1	NA	CSARRGEGETQYF
TRBV3-1	NA	CASSQVGGRSYNEQFF
TRBV12-3/TRBV12-4	NA	CASTSVGGPSYGYTF
TRBV7-9	NA	CASSLQGEWQPQHF
TRBV9	NA	CASSATGAGNTEAFF
TRBV5-5	TRBD2	CASTPGQTGLAGANTGELFF
TRBV12-3/TRBV12-4	TRBD2	CASSPLADSTDTQYF
TRBV7-9	NA	CASSFYICSARDPGTGYEQYF
TRBV20-1	NA	CSARGGMTSRETQYF
TRBV5-1	TRBD1	CASSPGQGGYQPQHF
TRBV5-6	TRBD1	CASSGRGWTGGGNSPLHF
TRBV6-1	TRBD1	CASSDPGTGGNTIYF
TRBV11-2	TRBD1	CASSFPGGRQETQYF
TRBV14	NA	CASSHPGFAYTF
TRBV19	NA	CASSHRGLQETQYF
TRBV24-1	NA	CATSDAGPGPQHF
TRBV7-9	NA	CASSATVDSNQPQHF
TRBV27	NA	CASKGGNIQYF
TRBV6-2/TRBV6-3	TRBD2	CASSYRGLAENNEQFF
TRBV5-1	NA	CASSLVTVYNEQFF
TRBV28	NA	CASSLRGGEQFF